This paragraph covers one T cell receptor (beta chain) sequence. This clonotype was counted at least ten times. Its binding antigen is unknown. The sample holds no much larger clone one base away, and base qualities are not on file. Library generation was performed with 5' RACE. Sequenced on a NextSeq 500. The TCR library protocol attached a unique molecular identifier to each TCR cDNA molecule to allow correction of PCR and sequencing errors. On the authors' methods: Decombinator tools were used for TCR identification, UMI-based error correction and CDR3 extraction. TCRs above a frequency of 2 per 1,000, corresponding to the top 1% of the tumor frequency distribution, were defined as expanded. Each repertoire was subsampled 100 times to 5,000 TCRs, after which Renyi diversity was computed with the R vegan package. CDR3 similarity networks were built from amino acid triplet string-kernel similarity, with CDR3s being connected when pairwise similarity was above 0.82. The public reads were reanalyzed by TCRdb: fastp trimming at Q25, MiXCR alignment, in-frame beta chains only. Entries are consolidated by CDR3 protein sequence, retaining the most common genes and DNA. In this record, the V and J calls reflect TCRdb's handling and not the investigators' own analysis. The sample table lists around 11,000 distinct CDR3 sequences, roughly 3.6% of them with a count of one. The top ten clonotypes cover around 50% of the sample.

The data were taken from a study of spatial heterogeneity in lung cancer (dated by TCRdb to between 2018 and 2021). At the level of the whole study: More beta-chain than alpha-chain transcripts were consistently detected, likely reflecting higher beta-chain transcript abundance. Nonsynonymous mutation counts, determined by whole-exome sequencing of tumor tissue, were related to TCR repertoire features. In the raw uncorrected reads, each unique combination of TCR and UMI appeared more than ten times on average. Both alpha and beta chains were TCR-sequenced in 200 to 250 tumor regions, under 85 matched nontumor lung samples and around 50 PBMC samples obtained at surgery. In non-small cell lung cancer, the study made a quantitative comparison of TCR alpha and beta repertoires among multiple tumor regions, matched nontumor lung and blood.

The germline V gene provides CDR1 MNHNS and CDR2 SASEGT. The CDR3 starts with the cysteine, ends with the phenylalanine, and has 16 residues. Kept here is only the CDR3 DNA, which spans 48 bases and is read in frame from base 1. Ends trimmed: V by 2 bases, J by 7 bases; bases unmatched to a gene: 7. General findings and caveats noted by the study authors: Ubiquitous expanded tumor TCRs were found in blood more often at tumor resection than at routine follow-up. Additional single-cell paired TCR alpha and beta sequencing was considered necessary to confirm, at a functional level, the hypothesis that regional TCRs recognize regional mutations.

The sample's time point label, in plain terms: sample taken at primary tumor resection. The donors were approximately 70 patients from the lung TRACERx cohort who had early-stage, untreated non-small cell lung cancer. Without any cell sorting, TCR sequencing was performed on whole RNA extracted either from tumor and nontumor lung tissue or from cryopreserved PBMC samples. Only patients for whom sufficient RNA was available from at least two tumor regions were selected for TCR sequencing. The sample was PBMCs, taken at surgery. The receptor's source is a female donor with early-stage non-small cell lung cancer. Recombination connected TRBV6-1 to TRBJ2-2; 10 junctional bases match TRBD2. The DNA sequence is as follows: TGTGCCAGCAGTGAAAGTGTAGCGGGAGGAATCGGGGAGCTGTTTTTT. Its protein product is CASSESVAGGIGELFF.